Each of the 20 T cell receptor beta chains below was sequenced from the same sample in a study of STAT5B mutations in CD4+ large granular lymphocyte leukemia. The repertoire was sequenced with immunoSEQ multiplex PCR; TCRdb's copy has only in-frame clones and lacks some. The table has roughly 30,000 clones, 72% seen once. Input material: CD4+ T cells from blood buffy coats. These receptors all stem from a human donor in good health.

The CDR3 loop is CASSGRLNTEAFF. CDR3 nucleotides: TGTGCCAGCAGCGGCAGATTGAACACTGAAGCTTTCTTT. V is TRBV7-8 and J is TRBJ1-1; D unclear. The CDR3 is 13 amino acids. V was clipped by 5 bases and J by 0 bases, with 7 bases between them. Germline CDR1 reads SGHVS; CDR2 reads FQNEAQ.

Only a few counts were recorded for this clone. CDR3 nucleotides: TGCAGCGTTAACCGGGCCGTTGAAGCTTTCTTT. Translating gives CSVNRAVEAFF. The rearrangement links TRBV29-1 to TRBJ1-1; D is unresolved. CDR1 and CDR2 (germline): SQVTM, ANQGSEA. V was clipped by 5 bases and J by 7 bases, with 11 bases between them. The CDR3 contains 11 residues.

The chain has TRBV6-6 and TRBJ2-1; D is possibly TRBD2 (6 bases). Germline CDR1 MNHNY, CDR2 SVGAGI (reference sequence). The CDR3 spans 15 residues. Trimming stripped 2 bases from V and 4 bases from J, with 12 bases between. The CDR3 DNA reads TGTGCCAGCAGTTACCCCCGGGACTCTTACAATGAGCAGTTCTTC. The encoded protein is CASSYPRDSYNEQFF.

The chain uses TRBV5-6 and TRBJ1-5; TRBD1 aligns across 8 bases. Germline V gives CDR1 SGHDT, CDR2 YYEEEE. Trimming cost V 2 bases and J 7 bases; bases outside gene matches: 5. This CDR3 is 14 amino acids long. CDR3 protein: CASSFRGRNQPQHF. In DNA, the CDR3 is TGTGCCAGCAGCTTCAGGGGGCGGAACCAGCCCCAGCATTTT. Full variable domain (rest looked up from reference TRBV5-6 and TRBJ1-5): DAGVTQSPTHLIKTRGQQVTLRCSPKSGHDTVSWYQQALGQGPQFIFQYYEEEERQRGNFPDRFSGHQFPNYSSELNVNALLLGDSALYLCASSFRGRNQPQHFGDGTRLSIL.

V gene TRBV10-3 combines with J gene TRBJ2-2; a possible D gene is TRBD2 (5 bases). CDR1 is ENHRY, CDR2 SYGVKD, per germline. The V end lost 6 bases, the J end lost 7 bases, and 15 bases lay between the germline ends. This CDR3 has 14 residues. As DNA, the CDR3 is TGTGCCATCAGGGACGGTTCACGGGACGGGGAGCTGTTTTTT. Its translation is CAIRDGSRDGELFF.

As to this clone: Other DNA sequences within the sample encode an identical CDR3. This rearrangement joins TRBV2 to TRBJ1-5; no firm D call. V dropped 6 bases and J dropped 0 bases, with 12 bases sitting between them. The germline V gene has CDR1 SNHLY and CDR2 FYNNEI. This CDR3 contains 15 residues. The CDR3 sequence: CASRTGRYSNQPQHF. The CDR3 coding sequence is TGTGCCAGCAGAACTGGACGGTATAGCAATCAGCCCCAGCATTTT.

The chain links TRBV4-1 to TRBJ2-3; 10 bases line up with TRBD2. There are 16 residues in the CDR3. CDR1 is MGHRA and CDR2 is YSYEKL in the germline V gene. The junction had 6 bases not matched to a gene; V was cut back by 1 base and J by 5 bases. In DNA, the CDR3 is TGCGCCAGCAGCCAAGTACTAGCGGGGTATCGAGATACGCAGTATTTT. Translating it yields CASSQVLAGYRDTQYF.

This sequence joins TRBV19 and TRBJ2-2; possibly TRBD1 or TRBD2 for D (5 bases each). This CDR3 is built from 14 residues. Germline CDR1 and CDR2: LNHDA and SQIVND (reference sequence). Trimming removed 7 bases at V and 2 bases at J, with 11 bases between. The CDR3 nucleotides read TGTGCCAGTATCGGGGCAGCCAACACCGGGGAGCTGTTTTTT. Protein: CASIGAANTGELFF. Full variable domain (missing parts from reference TRBV19 and TRBJ2-2): DGGITQSPKYLFRKEGQNVTLSCEQNLNHDAMYWYRQDPGQGLRLIYYSQIVNDFQKGDIAEGYSVSREKKESFPLTVTSAQKNPTAFYLCASIGAANTGELFFGEGSRLTVL.

The V gene is TRBV4-3, the J gene TRBJ1-2, with D unresolved. Germline V gene sequence: CDR1 LGHNA, CDR2 YSLEER. The ends were cut back, 0 bases at V and 6 bases at J, with 11 bases in the middle. This CDR3 has 14 residues. The CDR3 region is CASSQDVGPNGYTF. The CDR3 DNA sequence: TGCGCCAGCAGCCAAGACGTGGGCCCGAATGGCTACACCTTC.

This clone is a singleton in its sample. The chain carries TRBV7-2 and TRBJ2-5; TRBD2 might be the D (6 bases). With 5 bases removed from V and 3 bases from J, the gap between germline ends came to 10 bases. The CDR3 loop spans 13 amino acids. Germline-derived CDR1 and CDR2 are SGHTA and FQGNSA. The DNA of the CDR3 is TGTGCCAGCAGCGCGGGGTTGGAAGAGACCCAGTACTTC. Translated, it gives CASSAGLEETQYF.

The count of this clone is one. The J gene is TRBJ2-7, the V gene TRBV5-1, with 7 bases matching TRBD1. J lost 4 bases, V lost 4 bases, and 8 bases had no gene match. CDR3 size: 14 residues. Germline-derived CDR1 and CDR2 are SGHRS and YFSETQ. As DNA, the CDR3 is TGCGCCAGCAGCCCGGGACAGTCATATTACGAGCAGTACTTC. Protein product: CASSPGQSYYEQYF.

CDR3 in amino acids: CASRRGGESGTEAFF. The DNA for the CDR3 is TGTGCCAGTAGGCGGGGCGGGGAGAGTGGCACTGAAGCTTTCTTT. The chain has TRBV19 and TRBJ1-1; the D gene is possibly TRBD1 (5 bases). Germline loops: CDR1 LNHDA, CDR2 SQIVND (reference sequence). V shed 6 bases and J shed 4 bases, with 18 bases lying between them. The CDR3 length is 15 residues.

This sequence joins TRBV5-1 and TRBJ2-1; D is ambiguous. The CDR3 is 16 amino acids. Per germline, CDR1 SGHRS and CDR2 YFSETQ. With 0 bases removed from V and 2 bases from J, the gap between germline ends came to 12 bases. The CDR3 bases are TGCGCCAGCAGCTTGGACAGCCGGGCAACCTACAATGAGCAGTTCTTC. Its translation is CASSLDSRATYNEQFF.

V is TRBV5-1 and J is TRBJ1-1; TRBD1 aligns across 9 bases. Trimming took 4 bases from V and 3 from J; bases not matched to a gene: 7. The CDR3 length is 15 residues. CDR1 is SGHRS and CDR2 is YFSETQ in the germline V gene. The CDR3 sequence: CASSPRTGEDTEAFF. The CDR3 nucleotides are TGCGCCAGCAGCCCACGGACAGGGGAAGACACTGAAGCTTTCTTT.

The chain combines TRBV29-1 with TRBJ2-4; D may be TRBD2 (5 bases). CDR3 length equals 13 residues. Between the trimmed V and J ends, which lost 7 bases and 0 bases, there was a span of 10 bases. Per the germline V gene, CDR1 is SQVTM and CDR2 is ANQGSEA. CDR3 protein: CSAVGLAKNIQYF. In DNA form, the CDR3 reads TGCAGCGCTGTCGGACTAGCCAAAAACATTCAGTACTTC.

The rearrangement links TRBV9 to TRBJ1-3; D is unresolved. The length of the CDR3 is 14 residues. Trimming left V 0 bases short and J 2 bases short, with 6 bases between. Per germline, CDR1 SGDLS and CDR2 YYNGEE. CDR3 amino acids: CASSVEQAGNTIYF. CDR3 in DNA: TGTGCCAGCAGCGTAGAGCAGGCTGGAAACACCATATATTTT.

The chain is built from TRBV19 and TRBJ2-6, with a weak D call TRBD1 (6 bases). The CDR3 consists of 18 residues. The germline V and J ends were trimmed by 4 bases and 0 bases, with 16 bases remaining between them. Germline V CDR1 and CDR2: LNHDA, SQIVND (reference sequence). The chain's CDR3 is CASSRRGGRSSGANVLTF. Written as DNA, the CDR3 is TGTGCCAGTAGTAGGCGTGGGGGCCGGAGCTCTGGGGCCAACGTCCTGACTTTC.

The V and J genes are TRBV6-5 and TRBJ2-7; 10 bases match TRBD1. CDR1 MNHEY and CDR2 SVGAGI come from the germline V gene. There are 15 residues in the CDR3. V lost 1 base to trimming and J lost 5 bases; unmatched junction nucleotides: 5. The CDR3 DNA reads as TGTGCCAGCAGTTACTACAGGACAGGGGGAAACGAGCAGTACTTC. This translates into CASSYYRTGGNEQYF.

The chain links TRBV29-1 to TRBJ1-2; D unresolved. The CDR3 consists of 13 residues. The V end was cut by 6 bases, the J end by 4 bases, with 15 bases between. Germline assignment: CDR1 SQVTM and CDR2 ANQGSEA. The CDR3 sequence: CSVNRGLGYGYTF. DNA for the CDR3: TGCAGCGTCAACAGAGGACTCGGCTATGGCTACACCTTC.

This clone was counted only a few times. The CDR3 reads CASSRGRFYEQYF. The CDR3 coding sequence is TGCGCCAGCAGCCGAGGCAGATTCTACGAGCAGTACTTC. The chain is built from TRBV4-1 and TRBJ2-7; D unresolved. With 4 bases removed from V and 3 bases from J, the gap between germline ends came to 10 bases. Germline values: CDR1 MGHRA, CDR2 YSYEKL. The CDR3 has 13 residues.